The T cell receptor beta chain described here comes from a study of T cell responses to AZD1222 COVID-19 vaccine. Study-wide results and limits: Nearly half of spike-specific TCRs reportedly target unmutated variant regions. The donor cohort was predominantly white British with a female majority, and clonal diversity may have been underestimated. Vaccine-related CD4 TCRs covered spike, predominating at 160-218 and 743-854.

From germline, CDR1 is MGHRA and CDR2 YSYEKL. V lost 2 bases to trimming and J lost 8 bases; unmatched junction nucleotides: 10. The CDR3 loop spans 16 amino acids. Generated by immunoSEQ multiplex PCR, the TCRdb table keeps only in-frame clones and is missing some. The table shows about 120,000 clones, with approximately 87% occurring only once. This clone has just a few counts. As yet, its antigen is unknown. This material consisted of peripheral blood, taken on day 0 of AZD1222 vaccination. V and J are TRBV4-1 and TRBJ2-4; 9 bases are a match to TRBD2. This receptor was identified in an adult in good health. CDR3 amino acids: CASSQWAGGPTDIQYF. The CDR3 nucleotides read TGCGCCAGCAGCCAATGGGCGGGGGGGCCGACCGACATTCAGTACTTC.